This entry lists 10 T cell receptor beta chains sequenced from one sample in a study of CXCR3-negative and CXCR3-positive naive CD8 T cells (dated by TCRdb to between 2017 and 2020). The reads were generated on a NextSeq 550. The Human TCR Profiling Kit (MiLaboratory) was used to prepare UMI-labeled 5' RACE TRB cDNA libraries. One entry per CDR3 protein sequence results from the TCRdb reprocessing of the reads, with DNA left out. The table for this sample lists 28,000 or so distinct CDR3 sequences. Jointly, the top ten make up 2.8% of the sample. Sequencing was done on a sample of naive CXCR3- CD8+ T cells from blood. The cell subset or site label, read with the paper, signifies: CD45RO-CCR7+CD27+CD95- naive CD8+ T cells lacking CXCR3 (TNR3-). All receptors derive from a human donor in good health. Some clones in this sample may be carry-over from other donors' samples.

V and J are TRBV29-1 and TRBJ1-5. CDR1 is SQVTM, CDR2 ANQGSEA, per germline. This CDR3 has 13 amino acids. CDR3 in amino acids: CSVVLGMGQPQHF.

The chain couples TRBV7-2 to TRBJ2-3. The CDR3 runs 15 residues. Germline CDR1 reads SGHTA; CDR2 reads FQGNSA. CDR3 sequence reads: CASTQSAFRTDTQYF.

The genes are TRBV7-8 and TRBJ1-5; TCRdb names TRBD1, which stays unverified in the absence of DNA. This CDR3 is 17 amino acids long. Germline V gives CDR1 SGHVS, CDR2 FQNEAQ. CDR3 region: CASSSGHPVYSNQPQHF.

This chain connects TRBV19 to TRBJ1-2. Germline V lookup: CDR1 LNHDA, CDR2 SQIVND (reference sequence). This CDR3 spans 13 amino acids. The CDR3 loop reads CASSRGPLYGYTF.

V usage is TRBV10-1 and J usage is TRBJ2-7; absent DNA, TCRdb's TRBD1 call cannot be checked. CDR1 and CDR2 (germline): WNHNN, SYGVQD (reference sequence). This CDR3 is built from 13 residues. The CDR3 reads CASRRESSYEQYF.

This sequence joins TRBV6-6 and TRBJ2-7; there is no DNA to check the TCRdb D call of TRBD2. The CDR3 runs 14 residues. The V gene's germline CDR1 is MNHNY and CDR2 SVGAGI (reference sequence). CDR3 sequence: CASRIAGALHEQYF.

CDR3 sequence: CASSTSTGSAYEQYF. The genes are TRBV19 and TRBJ2-7; TCRdb proposes TRBD1, but this gene call is untestable without DNA. This CDR3 comprises 15 residues. Germline V CDR1 and CDR2: LNHDA, SQIVND (reference sequence).

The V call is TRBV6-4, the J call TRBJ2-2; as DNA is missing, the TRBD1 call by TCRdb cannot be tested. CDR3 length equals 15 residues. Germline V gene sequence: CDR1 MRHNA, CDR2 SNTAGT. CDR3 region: CASSETGQNTGELFF.

CDR3 in amino acids: CASSPRVTANYGYTF. The V call is TRBV4-3, the J call TRBJ1-2; TCRdb returns TRBD1, unconfirmable since there is no DNA. Germline V CDR1 and CDR2: LGHNA, YSLEER. This CDR3 has 15 residues.

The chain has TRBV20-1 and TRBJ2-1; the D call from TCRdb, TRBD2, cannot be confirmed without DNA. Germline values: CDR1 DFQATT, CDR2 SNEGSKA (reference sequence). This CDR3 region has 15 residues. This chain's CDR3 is CSASSRTSGVIEQFF.